This T cell receptor beta chain was identified during a study of shared clonotypes between healthy human individuals. The method was immunoSEQ multiplex PCR; TCRdb's version includes in-frame clones alone and lacks a portion of them. The sample shows 2 million to 2.5 million clones, 95% of them seen only once. The CDR3 contains 12 residues. Trimming took 3 bases from V and 6 from J, leaving 8 bases between them. Germline CDR1 reads MNHNS; CDR2 reads SASEGT. Study-level results: Clonotypes shared by all four sorted-subset donors had higher generation probabilities than non-shared clonotypes.

The authors divided CD4+ cells into CD45RA+ naive and CD45RA-negative memory subsets. This clone has just one count. Its antigen is undetermined. This clonotype was sampled from a young man in good health. Sequencing used naive CD4+ T cells sorted from blood. The subset is: CD45RA+ positively selected. The chain joins TRBV6-1 to TRBJ1-2; unclear D gene. The CDR3 sequence: CASSDRLNGYTF. The DNA of the CDR3 is TGTGCCAGCAGTGACAGGTTGAATGGCTACACCTTC.